This TCR beta chain was captured in a study of T-cell reconstitution after alpha-beta-depleted transplantation in children. This clonotype was found a few times. Its cognate antigen is unknown. Study conclusions and caveats: Diversity and T-cell counts at one year after transplant derived mostly from new T cells. For some patients, TCRbeta diversity was high at day 60 because of recipient T cells and thymic progenitors that survived. Approximately two months post-transplant, alpha-beta T cells reportedly originated from several hundred expanded graft clones.

Researchers prepared the TCRbeta library using unique molecular identifiers, the study reports. TCRdb called the PCR reads again in MiXCR, with one record for every CDR3 protein. Of almost 250,000 distinct CDR3 sequences detected, roughly 23% appear once; the ten largest clones hold more than 2%. The germline gives CDR1 SGHVS, CDR2 FQNEAQ. The V end lost 2 bases, the J end lost 15 bases, and 14 bases lay between the germline ends. The CDR3 runs to 12 residues. The source was PBMCs, collected before TCRalphabeta/CD19-depleted stem cell transplant. This chain joins TRBV7-8 and TRBJ2-1; D gene ambiguous. This TCR was sampled from a girl under 10 years old with Fanconi anemia, due to receive a stem cell transplant. CDR3 region: CASSLSRTASFF. The CDR3 DNA reads as TGTGCCAGCAGCTTATCCCGAACTGCCTCGTTCTTC.